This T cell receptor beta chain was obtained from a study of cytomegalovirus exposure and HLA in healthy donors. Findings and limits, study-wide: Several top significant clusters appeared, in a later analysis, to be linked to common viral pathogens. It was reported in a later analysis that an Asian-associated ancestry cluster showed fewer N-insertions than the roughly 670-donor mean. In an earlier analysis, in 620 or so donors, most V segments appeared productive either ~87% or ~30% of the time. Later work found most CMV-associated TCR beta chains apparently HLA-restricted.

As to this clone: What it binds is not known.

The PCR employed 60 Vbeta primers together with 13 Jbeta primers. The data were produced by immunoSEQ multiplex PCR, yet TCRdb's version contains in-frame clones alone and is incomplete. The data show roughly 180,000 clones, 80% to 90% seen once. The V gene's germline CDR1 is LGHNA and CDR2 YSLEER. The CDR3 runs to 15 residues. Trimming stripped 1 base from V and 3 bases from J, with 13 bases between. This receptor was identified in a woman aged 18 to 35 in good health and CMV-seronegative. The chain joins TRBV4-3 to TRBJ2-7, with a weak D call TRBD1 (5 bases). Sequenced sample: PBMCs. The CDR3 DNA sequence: TGCGCCAGCAGCCAAGTGGGGCAGGGTGGCTACGAGCAGTACTTC. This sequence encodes CASSQVGQGGYEQYF.